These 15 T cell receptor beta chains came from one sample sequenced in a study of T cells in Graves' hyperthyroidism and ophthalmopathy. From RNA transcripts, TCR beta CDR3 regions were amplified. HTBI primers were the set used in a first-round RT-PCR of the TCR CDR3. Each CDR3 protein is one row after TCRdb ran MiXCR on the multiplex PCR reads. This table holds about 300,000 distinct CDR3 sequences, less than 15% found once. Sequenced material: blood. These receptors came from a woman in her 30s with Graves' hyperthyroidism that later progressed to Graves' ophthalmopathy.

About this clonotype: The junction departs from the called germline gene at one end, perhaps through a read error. CDR3 nucleotides: TGTGCCGGCAGCTCGACGGGACAGGGCACAGATACGCAGTATTTT. Protein sequence: CAGSSTGQGTDTQYF. The chain links TRBV7-3 to TRBJ2-3, with TRBD1 identical over 8 bases. The CDR3 sequence is 15 residues long. The germline V gene has CDR1 SGHTA and CDR2 FQGTGA.

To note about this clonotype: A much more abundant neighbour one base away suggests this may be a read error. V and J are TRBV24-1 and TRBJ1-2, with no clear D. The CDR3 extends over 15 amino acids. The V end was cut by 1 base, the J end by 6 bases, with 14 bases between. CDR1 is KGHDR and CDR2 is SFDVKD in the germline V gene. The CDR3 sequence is CATSDFERGYDGYTF. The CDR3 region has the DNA TGTGCCACCAGTGATTTCGAGAGAGGGTATGATGGCTACACCTTC.

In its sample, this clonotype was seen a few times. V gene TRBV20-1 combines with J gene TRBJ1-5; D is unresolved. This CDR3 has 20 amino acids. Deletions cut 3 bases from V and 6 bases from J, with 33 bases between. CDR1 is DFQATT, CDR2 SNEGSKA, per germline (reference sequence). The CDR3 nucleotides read TGCAGTGCTAGTAATATTTACCTGAGAACTGGGCGCCGGGTAAGTCAGCCCCAGCATTTT. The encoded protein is CSASNIYLRTGRRVSQPQHF.

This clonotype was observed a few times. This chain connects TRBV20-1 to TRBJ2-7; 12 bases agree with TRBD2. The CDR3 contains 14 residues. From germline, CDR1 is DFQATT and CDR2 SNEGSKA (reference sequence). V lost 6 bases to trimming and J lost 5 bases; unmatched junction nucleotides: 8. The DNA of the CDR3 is TGCAGTGCCCAGACTAGCGGGAGTAGGGACGAGCAGTACTTC. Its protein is CSAQTSGSRDEQYF.

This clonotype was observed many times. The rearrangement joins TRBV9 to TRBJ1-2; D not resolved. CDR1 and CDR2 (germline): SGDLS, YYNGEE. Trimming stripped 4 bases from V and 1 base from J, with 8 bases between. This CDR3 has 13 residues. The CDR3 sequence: CASSPGFNYGYTF. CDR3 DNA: TGTGCCAGCAGCCCGGGGTTTAACTATGGCTACACCTTC.

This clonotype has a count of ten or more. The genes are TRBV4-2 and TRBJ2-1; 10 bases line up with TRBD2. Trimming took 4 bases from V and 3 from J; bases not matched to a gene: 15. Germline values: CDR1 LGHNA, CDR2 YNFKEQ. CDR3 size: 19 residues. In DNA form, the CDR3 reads TGTGCCAGCAGCCCCGCCGAAGCGGGAGGGCCCTCTGACTACAATGAGCAGTTCTTC. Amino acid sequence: CASSPAEAGGPSDYNEQFF.

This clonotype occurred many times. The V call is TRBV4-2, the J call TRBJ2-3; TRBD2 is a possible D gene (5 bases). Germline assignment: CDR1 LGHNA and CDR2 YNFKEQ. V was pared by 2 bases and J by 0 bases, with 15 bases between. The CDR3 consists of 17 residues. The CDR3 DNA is TGTGCCAGCAGCCAAACTACAGCGGCTACTAGCACAGATACGCAGTATTTT. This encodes CASSQTTAATSTDTQYF.

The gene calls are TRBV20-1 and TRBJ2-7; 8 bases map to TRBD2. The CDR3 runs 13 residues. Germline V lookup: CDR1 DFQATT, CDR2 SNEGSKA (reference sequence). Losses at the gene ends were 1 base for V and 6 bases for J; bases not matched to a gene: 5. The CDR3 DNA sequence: TGCAGTGCTAGAGCAGCGGGAGTTTCCGAGCAGTACTTC. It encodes CSARAAGVSEQYF.

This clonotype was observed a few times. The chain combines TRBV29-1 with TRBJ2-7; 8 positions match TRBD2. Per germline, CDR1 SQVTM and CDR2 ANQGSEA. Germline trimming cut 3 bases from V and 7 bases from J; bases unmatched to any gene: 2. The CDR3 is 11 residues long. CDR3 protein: CSVDRGGEQYF. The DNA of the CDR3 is TGCAGCGTTGATCGGGGGGGGGAGCAGTACTTC.

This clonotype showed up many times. The CDR3 region is CATSRDRDEQFF. The CDR3 nucleotides read TGTGCCACCAGCAGAGATAGAGATGAGCAGTTCTTC. The genes are TRBV15 and TRBJ2-1; D unclear. With 0 bases removed from V and 8 bases from J, the gap between germline ends came to 5 bases. In germline, CDR1 is LNHNV, CDR2 YYDKDF (reference sequence). The CDR3 runs to 12 residues.

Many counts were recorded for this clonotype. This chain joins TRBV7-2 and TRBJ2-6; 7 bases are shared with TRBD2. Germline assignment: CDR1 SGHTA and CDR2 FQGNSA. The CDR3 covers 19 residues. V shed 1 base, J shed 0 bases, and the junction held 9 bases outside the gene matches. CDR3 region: CASSLVLASGSSGANVLTF. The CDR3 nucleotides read TGTGCCAGCAGCTTAGTGTTGGCTAGCGGTAGCTCTGGGGCCAACGTCCTGACTTTC. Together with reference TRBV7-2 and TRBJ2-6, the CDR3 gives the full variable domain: GAGVSQSPSNKVTEKGKDVELRCDPISGHTALYWYRQSLGQGLEFLIYFQGNSAPDKSGLPSDRFSAERTGGSVSTLTIQRTQQEDSAVYLCASSLVLASGSSGANVLTFGAGSRLTVL.

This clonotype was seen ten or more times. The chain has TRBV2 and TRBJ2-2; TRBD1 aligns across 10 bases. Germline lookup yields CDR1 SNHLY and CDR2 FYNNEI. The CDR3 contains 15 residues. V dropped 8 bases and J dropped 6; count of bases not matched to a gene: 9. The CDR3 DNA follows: TGTGCCAGCCGGGTGGGACAGGGGTTCGCCGGGGAGCTGTTTTTT. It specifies CASRVGQGFAGELFF.

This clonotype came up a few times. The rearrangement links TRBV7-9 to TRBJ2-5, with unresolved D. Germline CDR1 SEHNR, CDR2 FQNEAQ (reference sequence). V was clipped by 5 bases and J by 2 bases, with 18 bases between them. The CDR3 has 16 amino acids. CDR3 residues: CASSKPTESGQETQYF. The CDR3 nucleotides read TGTGCCAGCAGCAAGCCGACGGAAAGTGGACAAGAGACCCAGTACTTC. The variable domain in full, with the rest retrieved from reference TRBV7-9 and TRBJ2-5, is DTGVSQNPRHKITKRGQNVTFRCDPISEHNRLYWYRQTLGQGPEFLTYFQNEAQLEKSRLLSDRFSAERPKGSFSTLEIQRTEQGDSAMYLCASSKPTESGQETQYFGPGTRLLVL.

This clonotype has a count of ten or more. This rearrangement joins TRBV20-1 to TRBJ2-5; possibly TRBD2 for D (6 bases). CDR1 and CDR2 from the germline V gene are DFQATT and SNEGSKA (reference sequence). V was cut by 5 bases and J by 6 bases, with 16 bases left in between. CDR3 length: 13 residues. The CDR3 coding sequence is TGCAGTGCTCAGAAGAGGGGAGGAAAGACCCAGTACTTC. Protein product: CSAQKRGGKTQYF.

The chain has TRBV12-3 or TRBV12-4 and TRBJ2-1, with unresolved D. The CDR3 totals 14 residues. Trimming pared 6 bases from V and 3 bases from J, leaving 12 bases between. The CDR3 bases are TGTGCCAGCAGCCCCATAGTAGTCTACAATGAGCAGTTCTTC. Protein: CASSPIVVYNEQFF.